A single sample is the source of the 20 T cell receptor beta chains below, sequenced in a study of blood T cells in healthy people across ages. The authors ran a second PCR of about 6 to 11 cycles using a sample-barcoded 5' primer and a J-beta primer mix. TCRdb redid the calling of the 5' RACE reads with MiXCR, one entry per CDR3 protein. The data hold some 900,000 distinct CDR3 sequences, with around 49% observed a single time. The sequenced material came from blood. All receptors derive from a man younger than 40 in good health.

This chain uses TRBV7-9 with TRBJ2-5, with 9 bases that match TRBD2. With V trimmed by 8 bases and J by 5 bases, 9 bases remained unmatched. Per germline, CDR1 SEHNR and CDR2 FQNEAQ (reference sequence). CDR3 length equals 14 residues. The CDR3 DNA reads TGTGCCAGCGTCAGGGGGACTAGCACGGAGACCCAGTACTTC. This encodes CASVRGTSTETQYF.

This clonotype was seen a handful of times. The CDR3 here is CASSVELAGGVTYNEQFF. The CDR3, as DNA: TGTGCCAGCAGCGTAGAACTAGCGGGGGGTGTCACCTACAATGAGCAGTTCTTC. The J gene is TRBJ2-1, the V gene TRBV9; 12 bases map to TRBD2. The germline CDR1 and CDR2 sequences are SGDLS and YYNGEE. Germline trimming cut 0 bases from V and 2 bases from J; bases unmatched to any gene: 6. This CDR3 is built from 18 residues.

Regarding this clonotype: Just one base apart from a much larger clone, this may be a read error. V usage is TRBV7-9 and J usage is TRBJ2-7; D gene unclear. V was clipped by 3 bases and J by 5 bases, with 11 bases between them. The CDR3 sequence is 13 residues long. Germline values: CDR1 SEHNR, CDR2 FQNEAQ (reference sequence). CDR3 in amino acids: CASSFGRNHEQYF. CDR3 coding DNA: TGTGCCAGCAGCTTCGGCAGGAACCACGAGCAGTACTTC.

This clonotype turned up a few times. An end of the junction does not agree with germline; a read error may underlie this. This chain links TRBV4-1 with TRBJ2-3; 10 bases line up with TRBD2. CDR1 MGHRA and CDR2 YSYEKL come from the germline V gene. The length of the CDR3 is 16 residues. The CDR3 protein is CASSQGSGGRTDTQYF. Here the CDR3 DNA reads TGTGCCAGCAGCCAAGGTAGCGGGGGGCGCACAGATACGCAGTATTTT.

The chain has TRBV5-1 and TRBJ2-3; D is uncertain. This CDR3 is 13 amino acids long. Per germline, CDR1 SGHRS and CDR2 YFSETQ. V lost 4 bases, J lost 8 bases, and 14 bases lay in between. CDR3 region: CASSADGRATQYF. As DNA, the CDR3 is TGCGCCAGCAGCGCGGATGGAAGGGCTACGCAGTATTTT. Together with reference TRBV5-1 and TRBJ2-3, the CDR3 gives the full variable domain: KAGVTQTPRYLIKTRGQQVTLSCSPISGHRSVSWYQQTPGQGLQFLFEYFSETQRNKGNFPGRFSGRQFSNSRSEMNVSTLELGDSALYLCASSADGRATQYFGPGTRLTVL.

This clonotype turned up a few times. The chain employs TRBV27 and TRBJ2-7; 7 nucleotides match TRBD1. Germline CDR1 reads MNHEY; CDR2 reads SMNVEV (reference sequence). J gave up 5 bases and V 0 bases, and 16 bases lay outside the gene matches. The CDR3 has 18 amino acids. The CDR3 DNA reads TGTGCCAGCAGTTTATCCGAGTCCAGGACAGGCCGACGGAACGAGCAGTACTTC. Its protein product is CASSLSESRTGRRNEQYF.

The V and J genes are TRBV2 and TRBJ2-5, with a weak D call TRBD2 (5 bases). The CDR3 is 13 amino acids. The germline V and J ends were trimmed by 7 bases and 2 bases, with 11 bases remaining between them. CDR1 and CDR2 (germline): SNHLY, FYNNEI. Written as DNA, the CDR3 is TGTGCCAGCACCGGGGTTAAACAAGAGACCCAGTACTTC. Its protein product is CASTGVKQETQYF. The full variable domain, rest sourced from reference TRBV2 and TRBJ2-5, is EPEVTQTPSHQVTQMGQEVILRCVPISNHLYFYWYRQILGQKVEFLVSFYNNEISEKSEIFDDQFSVERPDGSNFTLKIRSTKLEDSAMYFCASTGVKQETQYFGPGTRLLVL.

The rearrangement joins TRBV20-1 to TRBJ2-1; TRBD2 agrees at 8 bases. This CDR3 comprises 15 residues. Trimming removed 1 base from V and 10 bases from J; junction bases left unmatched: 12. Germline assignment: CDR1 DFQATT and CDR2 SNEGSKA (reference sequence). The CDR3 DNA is TGCAGTGCTAGAGCCGATAGCGGGAATGGCTACGAGCAGTTCTTC. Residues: CSARADSGNGYEQFF.

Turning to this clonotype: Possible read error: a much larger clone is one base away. CDR3 bases: TGCGCCAGCAGTCCTCTACCAGGGAAGGCAGATACGCAGTATTTT. This codes for CASSPLPGKADTQYF. The rearrangement joins TRBV4-3 to TRBJ2-3; perhaps TRBD1 as D (5 bases). The CDR3 has 15 residues. Germline-derived CDR1 and CDR2 are LGHNA and YSLEER. The V end lost 6 bases, the J end lost 4 bases, and 17 bases lay between the germline ends.

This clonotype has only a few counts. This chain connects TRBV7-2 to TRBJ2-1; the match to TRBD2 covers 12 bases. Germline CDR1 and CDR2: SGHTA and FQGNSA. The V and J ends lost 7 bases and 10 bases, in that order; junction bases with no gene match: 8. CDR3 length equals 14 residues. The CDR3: CASTSGGAALEQFF. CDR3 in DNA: TGTGCCAGCACTAGCGGGGGGGCGGCTTTGGAGCAGTTCTTC.

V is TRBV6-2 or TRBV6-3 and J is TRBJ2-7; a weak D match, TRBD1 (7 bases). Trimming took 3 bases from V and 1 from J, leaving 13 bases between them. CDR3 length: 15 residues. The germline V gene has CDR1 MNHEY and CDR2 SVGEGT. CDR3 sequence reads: CASSYGGTASYEQYF. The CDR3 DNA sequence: TGTGCCAGCAGTTATGGGGGGACAGCTTCCTACGAGCAGTACTTC.

CDR3 loop: CASTPTPGVYEQYF. The CDR3 DNA sequence: TGTGCCAGTACCCCTACACCGGGGGTCTACGAGCAGTACTTC. The chain combines TRBV19 with TRBJ2-7, with D perhaps TRBD2 (6 bases). V lost 7 bases, J lost 3 bases, and 16 bases lay in between. Germline CDR1 reads LNHDA; CDR2 reads SQIVND (reference sequence). This CDR3 spans 14 amino acids.

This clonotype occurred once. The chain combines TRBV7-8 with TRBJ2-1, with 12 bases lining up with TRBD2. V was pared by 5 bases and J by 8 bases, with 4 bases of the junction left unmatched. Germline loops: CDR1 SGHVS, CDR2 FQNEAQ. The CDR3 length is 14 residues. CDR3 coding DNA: TGTGCCAGCAGCAGACTAGCGGGAGTCGATGAGCAGTTCTTC. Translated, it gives CASSRLAGVDEQFF.

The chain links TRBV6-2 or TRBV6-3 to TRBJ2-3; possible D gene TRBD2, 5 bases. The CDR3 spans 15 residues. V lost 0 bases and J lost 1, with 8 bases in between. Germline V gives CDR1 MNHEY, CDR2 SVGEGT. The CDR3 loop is CASSYSNGGTDTQYF. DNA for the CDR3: TGTGCCAGCAGTTACTCGAACGGGGGCACAGATACGCAGTATTTT.

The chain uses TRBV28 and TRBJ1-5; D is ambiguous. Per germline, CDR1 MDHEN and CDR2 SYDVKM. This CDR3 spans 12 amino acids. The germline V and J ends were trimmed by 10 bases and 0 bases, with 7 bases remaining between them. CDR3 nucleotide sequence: TGTGCCATGGATTATAGCAATCAGCCCCAGCATTTT. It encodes CAMDYSNQPQHF.

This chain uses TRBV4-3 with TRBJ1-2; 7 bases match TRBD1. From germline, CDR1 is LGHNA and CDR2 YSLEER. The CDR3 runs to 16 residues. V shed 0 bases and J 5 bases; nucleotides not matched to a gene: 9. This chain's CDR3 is CASSQEGPGGGYGYTF. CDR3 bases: TGCGCCAGCAGCCAAGAAGGCCCAGGGGGTGGATATGGCTACACCTTC.

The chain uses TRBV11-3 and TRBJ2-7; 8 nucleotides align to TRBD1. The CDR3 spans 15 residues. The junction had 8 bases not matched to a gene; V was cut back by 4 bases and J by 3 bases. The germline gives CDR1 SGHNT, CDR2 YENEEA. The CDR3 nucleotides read TGTGCCAGCAGCTCCCGGACAGGGTCACTCTACGAGCAGTACTTC. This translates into CASSSRTGSLYEQYF. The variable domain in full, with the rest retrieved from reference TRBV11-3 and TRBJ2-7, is EAGVVQSPRYKIIEKKQPVAFWCNPISGHNTLYWYLQNLGQGPELLIRYENEEAVDDSQLPKDRFSAERLKGVDSTLKIQPAELGDSAVYLCASSSRTGSLYEQYFGPGTRLTVT.

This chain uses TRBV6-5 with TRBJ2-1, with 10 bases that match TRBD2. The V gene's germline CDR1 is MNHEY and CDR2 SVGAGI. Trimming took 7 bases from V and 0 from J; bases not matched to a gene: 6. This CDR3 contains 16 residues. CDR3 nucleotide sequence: TGTGCCAGCACCCCTGGACTAGCGGTCTCCTACAATGAGCAGTTCTTC. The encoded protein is CASTPGLAVSYNEQFF.

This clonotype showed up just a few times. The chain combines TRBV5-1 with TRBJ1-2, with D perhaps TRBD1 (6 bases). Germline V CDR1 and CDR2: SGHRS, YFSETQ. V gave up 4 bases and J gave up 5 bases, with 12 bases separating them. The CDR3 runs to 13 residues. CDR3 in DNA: TGCGCCAGCAGCATGGACAGTCCTTATGGCTACACCTTC. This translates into CASSMDSPYGYTF.

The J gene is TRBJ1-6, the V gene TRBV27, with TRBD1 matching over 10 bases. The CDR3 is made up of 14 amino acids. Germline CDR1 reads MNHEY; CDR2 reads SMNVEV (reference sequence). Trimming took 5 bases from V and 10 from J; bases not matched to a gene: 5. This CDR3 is CASSVTGGFSPLHF. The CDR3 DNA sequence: TGTGCCAGCAGTGTGACAGGGGGCTTCTCACCCCTCCACTTT.